The source of this TCR beta chain is a study of cytomegalovirus exposure and HLA in healthy donors (TCRdb year 2017). About the study as a whole: An earlier analysis of 550 to 700 of the donors reported 250 to 300 Gb of sequence data and around 110 million unique TCR beta sequences from about 179 million T cells. About 280 gigabases of sequencing data and around 90 million unique TCR sequences made up an early release that covered under 750 HLA-typed donors. Among the approximately 420 genotyped donors, around 81% belonged to the genetic ancestry cluster associated with self-reported Caucasian donors. The study aimed to test whether cataloging public T cell receptors could reveal signatures of past pathogen exposure. The T cell repertoires of about 700 subjects were profiled by immunosequencing and related to cytomegalovirus serostatus. Along with the approximately 700-subject first cohort, a separate validation cohort of around 120 different subjects was used. High-throughput TCR immunosequencing, statistical association of individual TCRs with disease status, and machine learning were combined to predict cytomegalovirus infection status. A later analysis re-analyzed previously published TCR beta repertoires from roughly 690 donors and added high-resolution HLA genotyping to study TCR occurrence patterns. Rather than using new phenotypic data, the later analysis identified candidate immune exposures from TCR beta sequences and from how often those sequences occurred across donors. An earlier analysis of nearly 600 of the donors applied high-throughput TCR beta sequencing to assess whether each TCR beta V gene segment acted as functional or pseudogenic. Donor age, sex, ethnicity and CMV serostatus were collected together with the repertoire data. Genome-wide SNP genotypes for about 65% of the 666 donors were used in a later genetic analysis, which treated that subset as a discovery cohort. All discovery cohort repertoires had been generated on a single sequencing platform. Both class I and class II loci were covered by HLA typing, at four-digit resolution. Typing coverage varied by locus: roughly 629-640 donors for A, B, C, DRB1 and DQB1; roughly 500 for DQA1; about 590 for DPA1; about 450 for DPB1. Roughly five DR-DQ haplotypes were handled as single units for association and clustering because linkage in the cohort was strong. Among a few hundred genotyped donors of the cohort, an average of around 240,000 unique TCR beta nucleotide sequences were sequenced per donor, roughly a sixth of them non-productive.

Deletion took 7 bases off V and 0 bases off J, with a span of 19 bases between the germline ends. Measured from the cysteine to the phenylalanine, the CDR3 is 16 residues long. Of the read, only the CDR3 DNA is kept; its 48 bases are in frame from base 1. The germline V gene encodes CDR1 MNHNY and CDR2 SVGAGI (reference sequence). Remarks on this clone: The antigen it binds to is not known. Base qualities are not provided; no much larger clone lies one nucleotide away.

The receptor library was made with the immunoSEQ multiplex PCR assay. For the multiplex PCR, a mixture combining 60 forward primers for TCR Vbeta segments and 13 reverse primers for TCR Jbeta segments was used. Amplification of the CDR3 region of rearranged TCR beta genes was performed with a multiplex PCR assay on genomic DNA. The amplified TCR beta libraries were sequenced on the Illumina HiSeq System as 87-base-pair reads. Per the authors' processing: In a later analysis, 80 million or so unique TCR beta chains were counted across the 690 or so repertoires, and roughly 11 million of these chains were shared by at least two donors. A nearest-neighbor algorithm error-corrected the raw reads and collapsed the reads into unique sequences, merging closely related sequences to remove PCR and sequencing errors. To assign V, D and J gene segments, CDR3 sequences were aligned to IMGT reference sequences. Each retained sequence needed at least a six-nucleotide match to both a V gene segment and a J gene segment. A rearrangement counted as productive if the CDR3 had no stop codons and remained in frame with V and J, and every other rearrangement counted as non-productive. Following IMGT convention, CDR3 was defined as the stretch from the second conserved V-encoded cysteine to the conserved J-encoded phenylalanine. Sequences without an unambiguous match to a single V gene segment were excluded from the earlier analysis of about 600 of the donors. In an earlier analysis of approximately 610 of the donors, V segments were called functional above 56.7% productive rearrangements and were called segregating when the between-donor standard deviation exceeded 5%. To diagnose cytomegalovirus status from the catalog of TCR beta chain sequences, a statistical classification framework was built. A later analysis assigned V and J genes by comparing TCR nucleotide sequences with IMGT/GENE-DB human TR gene sequences. The TCRdist pipeline was used in a later analysis to assign CDR3 sequences and most-parsimonious VDJ recombination scenarios. In a later analysis, each TCR beta chain was defined by its CDR3 amino acid sequence together with its V-gene family, and reads lacking a unique V-gene family were excluded. A later analysis removed 592 highly shared, low-generation-probability nucleotide sequences to deal with suspected cross-contamination and a sequencing artifact. In a later analysis, a clonal expansion index for each public chain was calculated from normalized within-repertoire ranks of inferred template counts. In a later analysis, generation probabilities were computed with a VDJ recombination model fitted to out-of-frame rearrangements, and the resulting probabilities were checked against IGoR. Hypergeometric tests were used in a later analysis to score TCR-TCR, TCR-HLA and TCR-CMV co-occurrence, with a repertoire-size bias correction applied to the TCR pairs. False discovery rates were estimated in a later analysis by permuting HLA or CMV assignments 20 times. In a later analysis, co-occurring TCRs were grouped using DBSCAN, and TCRdist sequence similarity was added for clustering within HLA-allele-positive subsets. Repertoires with fewer than 30,000 or more than 120,000 public chains, plus five repertoires with anomalous nucleotide sharing, were excluded from co-occurrence clustering. TCRdb holds this immuneACCESS table with in-frame rearrangements only. Some clones are missing; in checked studies, unresolved V genes explain under half, and the rest has no known cause. The DNA gave D and trimming, while V, J and clone size come from that table. The sample has around 150,000 clones on record, about 70% of them singletons. The biggest ten clones account for 10% of the sample.

Paper-wide results and their limitations: The only immune exposure information available for the cohort was CMV serostatus. According to a later analysis, most CMV-associated TCR beta chains appeared to be HLA-restricted, and the HLA associations seemed to be driven largely by CMV exposure. Correlated functional status among segregating V segments might be attributable to linkage disequilibrium, but an unknown experimental factor could not be ruled out. An earlier analysis of 587 of the donors showed that most TCR beta V segments appeared in productive rearrangements either about 87% or about 30% of the time, which broadly matched IMGT annotations. A further reported finding was that TCR beta sequences accurately predicted the HLA-A and HLA-B alleles for most subjects in the first cohort. Cytomegalovirus status was reported to be diagnosed by the classifier with high specificity and sensitivity in both the original and validation cohorts. A total of 164 TCR beta chains were listed by the study as associated with cytomegalovirus. In vitro tests confirmed that a few of the cytomegalovirus-associated TCR beta chains recognize cytomegalovirus antigens. The cohort was sequenced for TCR beta chains only, and without alpha or paired-chain data the features that could be detected were limited. When HLA alleles, especially DR and DQ, strongly co-occurred, attributing TCR associations to individual alleles was difficult. Compared with the approximately 600-donor mean, donors in an Asian-associated ancestry cluster had fewer N-insertions in productive TCRs, according to a later genetic analysis. In a later analysis, HLA-associated TCR beta chains were found to be more clonally expanded and to have lower generation probabilities than equally common non-associated chains. A later analysis reported that several top co-occurrence clusters appeared linked to parvovirus B19, influenza, CMV and Epstein-Barr virus. At a false discovery rate of 0.05, a later analysis linked around 15,000 TCR beta sequences to specific HLA alleles. In a later analysis, the rate of TCR association differed among HLA loci, with DRB1 alleles having the most associated TCRs and HLA-C alleles having the fewest. V-gene and J-gene trimming of TCR beta chains was associated with a missense DCLRE1C variant in a later genetic analysis, and the association was replicated in an independent cohort. The authors suggested that the approach could potentially be extended to other disease states and immunological phenotypes. The 87-base-pair reads could not distinguish some IMGT-functional V segments, including TRBV6-2 and TRBV6-3, so those segments were excluded. Presence/absence analyses assumed roughly uniform sequencing depth across donors, an assumption that may not hold. Because some donors lacked HLA typing at each locus, the association tests relied only on the typed subset. The earlier analysis of around 600 of the donors excluded approximately 15 rarely observed V segments, including chromosome 9 orphons, because counts were too low. Across donors, most TCR sequences were observed very rarely, whereas some public TCRs were present in many individuals. The sequencing pipeline was judged likely to have produced a cluster of highly shared sequence variants as a technical artifact.

In total, about 650 healthy bone marrow donors made up the cohort. Cohort members were all nominally healthy when sampled, although unrecorded immune exposures were likely present. The donor tested CMV seropositive, placing the donor among the 289 seropositive members of the cohort. Every donor gave a peripheral blood sample, and the peripheral blood mononuclear cells from that sample were used for TCR beta sequencing. The Qiagen DNeasy Blood Extraction Kit was used to extract genomic DNA from the blood cell samples. This sequence was found in a man between 25 and 39 years old in good health and CMV-seropositive. The sample comprised PBMCs. This receptor chain uses TRBV6-6 and TRBJ2-7; the D segment could be TRBD2, given 6 matching bases. The base sequence is TGTGCCAGCATCTCGAAGGTGCTAGCGCCCTCCTACGAGCAGTACTTC. Its translation reads: CASISKVLAPSYEQYF.